This is a list of T cell receptor beta chains from one sample in a study of T cell repertoires in cytomegalovirus infection. Antigens of these TCRs are unknown. In TCRdb, the reads were re-called with MiXCR into one record per CDR3 protein. The table lists 570,000 or so distinct CDR3 sequences, roughly 42% of them singletons, with 48% in the top ten. Here the sequenced sample was cultured PBMCs, taken from culture after CMV antigen stimulation. These TCRs come from a human donor in good health (CMV status not recorded). Some clones in this sample may be carry-over from other donors' samples. The CDR3 runs from the conserved cysteine through the conserved F or W. The order of the fields is clone size, V gene, D gene, J gene, CDR3 protein, CDR3 DNA. A D gene is named only where the DNA matches it firmly. Not every row has a clone size; where given, it reads once, few, many or a size class.

.	TRBV7-9	.	TRBJ1-1	CASSSIGGTEAFF	TGTGCCAGCAGCTCTATAGGGGGCACTGAAGCTTTCTTT
few	TRBV4-1	.	TRBJ1-3	CASSQEPGGGNTIYF	TGCGCCAGCAGCCAAGAACCTGGCGGAGGAAACACCATATATTTT
few	TRBV7-2	TRBD2	TRBJ2-3	CASSLVSGGAQYF	TGTGCCAGCAGCTTAGTCAGCGGGGGGGCACAATATTTT
few	TRBV14	.	TRBJ1-4	CASSQEWQGLLFF	TGTGCCAGCAGCCAAGAATGGCAGGGCCTACTGTTTTTT
.	TRBV4-1	.	TRBJ2-1	CASSLRTGLPYNEQFF	TGCGCCAGCAGCCTTCGAACAGGGCTCCCCTACAATGAGCAGTTCTTC
.	TRBV10-3	.	TRBJ2-5	CAISDPGETQYF	TGTGCCATCAGTGACCCGGGGGAGACCCAGTACTTC
.	TRBV7-8	.	TRBJ2-2	CASSAAGSPFTGELFF	TGTGCCAGCAGCGCCGCAGGGAGCCCCTTTACCGGGGAGCTGTTTTTT
few	TRBV7-2	TRBD2	TRBJ2-7	CASSLSSGRVRSYEQYF	TGTGCCAGCAGCTTATCTAGCGGGAGAGTCAGGTCCTACGAGCAGTACTTC
few	TRBV11-2	TRBD2	TRBJ2-4	CASSPSLAGRIQNIQYF	TGTGCCAGCAGCCCCAGCCTAGCGGGTAGAATTCAAAACATTCAGTACTTC
.	TRBV3-1	.	TRBJ2-7	CASSQEFGHRSYEQYF	TGTGCCAGCAGCCAAGAATTCGGACACCGATCCTACGAGCAGTACTTC
once	TRBV2	.	TRBJ2-1	CASSESGVLSSYNEQFF	TGTGCCAGCAGTGAATCCGGGGTTTTAAGCTCCTACAATGAGCAGTTCTTC
few	TRBV5-4	.	TRBJ2-5	CASTRPGQETQYF	TGTGCCAGCACCAGGCCCGGCCAAGAGACCCAGTACTTC
.	TRBV6-6	TRBD1	TRBJ2-7	CASSYSSYRGSHEQYF	TGTGCCAGCAGTTACTCCTCCTACAGGGGTTCCCACGAGCAGTACTTC
few	TRBV7-2	.	TRBJ2-7	CASSQRRDSYEQYF	TGTGCCAGCAGCCAGCGACGGGATTCCTACGAGCAGTACTTC
.	TRBV7-8	.	TRBJ2-2	CASSFFQATGELFF	TGTGCCAGCAGCTTCTTTCAGGCCACCGGGGAGCTGTTTTTT
once	TRBV2	.	TRBJ1-1	CASSDRWAEAFF	TGTGCCAGCAGTGACAGGTGGGCTGAAGCTTTCTTT
.	TRBV27	.	TRBJ1-2	CASSFGPLYGYTF	TGTGCCAGCAGTTTTGGACCACTATATGGCTACACCTTC
few	TRBV7-2	.	TRBJ2-7	CASTLPRVGGFSYEQYF	TGTGCCAGCACGTTACCCCGAGTTGGGGGTTTTTCCTACGAGCAGTACTTC
once	TRBV5-1	TRBD2	TRBJ2-3	CASSSAGDLTDTQYF	TGCGCCAGCAGCTCAGCGGGAGACCTCACAGATACGCAGTATTTT
many	TRBV7-2	.	TRBJ2-3	CASSPSRGGTDTQYF	TGTGCCAGCAGCCCCAGTCGAGGGGGCACAGATACGCAGTATTTT
.	TRBV5-5	.	TRBJ1-5	CASSFTFGGIVGNQPQHF	TGTGCCAGCAGCTTTACCTTCGGGGGAATCGTAGGCAATCAGCCCCAGCATTTT
few	TRBV6-1	.	TRBJ2-1	CASRRSEGVHDEQFF	TGTGCCAGCAGACGGTCGGAGGGGGTGCACGATGAGCAGTTCTTC
.	TRBV12-3/TRBV12-4	TRBD1	TRBJ1-5	CASTKTGYSNQPQHF	TGTGCCAGCACCAAGACAGGGTATAGCAATCAGCCCCAGCATTTT
.	TRBV25-1	TRBD2	TRBJ2-7	CASTRTSGTYEQYF	TGTGCCAGCACCCGGACTAGCGGTACCTACGAGCAGTACTTC
.	TRBV12-3/TRBV12-4	.	TRBJ1-2	CASSLRVYGYTF	TGTGCCAGCAGTTTAAGGGTTTATGGCTACACCTTC
.	TRBV7-8	.	TRBJ2-1	CASSLLALQLNEQFF	TGTGCCAGCAGCTTACTAGCGCTACAATTGAATGAGCAGTTCTTC
.	TRBV20-1	.	TRBJ2-1	CSASNLREQFF	TGCAGTGCTTCCAACCTGAGGGAGCAGTTCTTC
.	TRBV20-1	.	TRBJ2-2	CSARSGTYGIRSVTGELFF	TGCAGTGCTAGATCCGGGACTTACGGAATACGGAGTGTCACCGGGGAGCTGTTTTTT
many	TRBV7-2	TRBD1	TRBJ2-7	CASSLDPGQGKYEQYF	TGTGCCAGCAGCTTAGATCCCGGACAGGGGAAATACGAGCAGTACTTC
few	TRBV12-3/TRBV12-4	.	TRBJ1-6	CASSETVNNSPLHF	TGTGCCAGCAGTGAGACGGTTAATAATTCACCCCTCCACTTT
few	TRBV7-2	TRBD1	TRBJ1-2	CASSLREEGAYGYTF	TGTGCCAGCAGCCTCCGTGAGGAGGGGGCCTATGGCTACACCTTC
.	TRBV7-9	.	TRBJ1-3	CASCLSGDRGNTIYF	TGTGCCAGCTGCCTGTCAGGGGATCGAGGAAACACCATATATTTT
.	TRBV4-1	TRBD2	TRBJ2-7	CASSQSQPSGTEQYF	TGCGCCAGCAGCCAGAGCCAGCCCAGCGGGACCGAGCAGTACTTC
few	TRBV27	TRBD1	TRBJ2-7	CASSLGTGVSEQYF	TGTGCCAGCAGTTTGGGGACAGGGGTTTCCGAGCAGTACTTC
many	TRBV7-2	.	TRBJ1-4	CASSLVQGSNEKLFF	TGTGCCAGCAGCTTAGTCCAAGGATCTAATGAAAAACTGTTTTTT
.	TRBV11-2	TRBD2	TRBJ2-2	CASSRIYGGGDTGELFF	TGTGCCAGCAGCCGCATTTACGGGGGAGGGGACACCGGGGAGCTGTTTTTT
.	TRBV20-1	.	TRBJ2-3	CSALGGATDTQYF	TGCAGTGCTCTCGGGGGTGCGACAGATACGCAGTATTTT
.	TRBV6-1	TRBD1	TRBJ2-5	CASQRLTGTETQYF	TGTGCCAGTCAACGCCTGACAGGGACAGAGACCCAGTACTTC
once	TRBV12-3/TRBV12-4	.	TRBJ2-7	CASSSQPVPYEQYF	TGTGCCAGCAGTTCCCAGCCGGTCCCTTACGAGCAGTACTTC
few	TRBV11-2	.	TRBJ2-2	CASSFSGLPTGELFF	TGTGCCAGCAGCTTCAGCGGTCTGCCGACCGGGGAGCTGTTTTTT
.	TRBV7-9	.	TRBJ1-3	CASSPETRNTIYF	TGTGCCAGCAGCCCCGAGACCAGAAACACCATATATTTT
many	TRBV4-2	.	TRBJ2-6	CASSQDRGSGANVLTF	TGTGCCAGCAGCCAAGATCGGGGGAGTGGGGCCAACGTCCTGACTTTC
.	TRBV27	TRBD2	TRBJ2-7	CASSLSASGDYEQYF	TGTGCCAGCAGTTTATCGGCTAGCGGAGACTACGAGCAGTACTTC
.	TRBV7-9	.	TRBJ2-7	CASSLEQILSYEQYF	TGTGCCAGCAGCTTAGAACAGATCCTGAGCTACGAGCAGTACTTC
.	TRBV6-6	.	TRBJ1-5	CASADQTGFNQPQHF	TGTGCCAGCGCAGACCAGACCGGGTTCAATCAGCCCCAGCATTTT
.	TRBV11-3	.	TRBJ1-5	CASSPCRGNQPQHF	TGTGCCAGCAGCCCCTGCCGCGGGAATCAGCCCCAGCATTTT
few	TRBV11-2	TRBD2	TRBJ2-3	CASSPGTSGATQYF	TGTGCCAGCAGCCCCGGGACTAGCGGGGCCACGCAGTATTTT
once	TRBV11-2	TRBD2	TRBJ2-1	CASSLDRIAGGNEQFF	TGTGCCAGCAGCTTAGATCGAATAGCGGGAGGAAATGAGCAGTTCTTC
many	TRBV7-2	.	TRBJ2-1	CASRLAYGSHNEQFF	TGTGCCAGCAGGCTAGCATACGGGAGCCACAATGAGCAGTTCTTC
few	TRBV6-1	.	TRBJ2-7	CASSVGLTGSYEQYF	TGTGCCAGCAGTGTAGGCCTCACCGGCTCCTACGAGCAGTACTTC
.	TRBV30	.	TRBJ2-1	CAWGKQNEQFF	TGTGCCTGGGGGAAACAGAATGAGCAGTTCTTC
once	TRBV5-1	.	TRBJ2-2	CASSSEAGNTGELFF	TGCGCCAGCAGCAGTGAGGCAGGGAACACCGGGGAGCTGTTTTTT
many	TRBV7-2	.	TRBJ2-3	CASSPGPYTDTQYF	TGTGCCAGCAGCCCCGGGCCCTACACAGATACGCAGTATTTT
.	TRBV7-2	.	TRBJ1-1	CASSLGLWDEAFF	TGTGCCAGCAGCTTAGGGTTGTGGGATGAAGCTTTCTTT
.	TRBV19	.	TRBJ1-1	CASSIQGSSMAEAFF	TGTGCCAGTAGTATACAGGGGAGCAGTATGGCAGAAGCTTTCTTT
.	TRBV4-1	TRBD1	TRBJ2-1	CASSHHRRDRGPNEQFF	TGCGCCAGCAGCCACCATCGGAGAGACAGGGGACCGAATGAGCAGTTCTTC
once	TRBV12-3/TRBV12-4	TRBD1	TRBJ1-2	CASSRTGYFGYTF	TGTGCCAGCAGCCGGACAGGTTACTTTGGCTACACCTTC
.	TRBV20-1	.	TRBJ1-1	CSARGGMDTEAFF	TGCAGTGCTAGAGGGGGGATGGACACTGAAGCTTTCTTT
.	TRBV6-6	TRBD1	TRBJ2-7	CASNGQGLSYEQYF	TGTGCCAGCAACGGACAGGGCCTCTCCTACGAGCAGTACTTC
few	TRBV2	.	TRBJ1-3	CASSDPRDTNSGNTIYF	TGTGCCAGCAGTGACCCCCGGGACACCAACTCTGGAAACACCATATATTTT